This T cell receptor (beta chain) was obtained from a study of shared clonotypes between healthy human individuals. The overall study: A couple of women and a few men aged 18 to 49 made up the donors.

As for this clone: Antigen unknown.

This CDR3 is built from 12 residues. The V end lost 6 bases, the J end lost 5 bases, and 11 bases lay between the germline ends. Germline CDR1 reads KGHSH; CDR2 reads LQKENI. TCRdb keeps only in-frame clones here, not all; method: immunoSEQ multiplex PCR. Here the sample spans hundreds of thousands of clones, just over 75% being singletons. Study-wide findings and caveats: Researchers sampled blood only, noting tissue repertoires likely differ.

This TCR derives from a woman between 35 and 50 years old in good health. Some clones in this sample may be carry-over from other donors' samples. The chain joins TRBV18 to TRBJ2-7; D is unresolved. Sequencing input: PBMCs. The CDR3 sequence is CASSPTNHEQYF. The CDR3 DNA reads TGTGCCAGCTCCCCCACGAATCACGAGCAGTACTTC.